This TCR beta chain appears in the sequencing data of a study of cytomegalovirus exposure and HLA in healthy donors. Study-level background: The 130 or so validation repertoires used a platform that matched the one used for the roughly 700 first-cohort repertoires, as a later analysis reported. Findings of the study overall: CMV antigen specificity was confirmed in vitro for a few CMV-associated chains.

On this clone: Antigen unknown.

Using immunoSEQ multiplex PCR, the repertoire was profiled, and TCRdb retains in-frame clones only, with some absent. The data hold under 200,000 clones, with about 80% observed a single time. The receptor was derived from a man aged 18 to 30 in good health and CMV-seropositive. Sequenced input: PBMCs.

The CDR3 protein is CASTVRDIGNTIYF. The CDR3 DNA follows: TGTGCCAGTACCGTCAGGGACATTGGAAACACCATATATTTT. The chain uses TRBV19 and TRBJ1-3, with D possibly being TRBD1 (6 bases). V shed 7 bases and J shed 3 bases, with 13 bases lying between them. CDR1 and CDR2 from the germline V gene are LNHDA and SQIVND (reference sequence). There are 14 residues in the CDR3.